This TCR beta chain was retrieved from a study of identical twins. Study-wide results and caveats: Analyses based on zero insertions could be partly confounded by invariant MAIT and iNKT cells.

CDR3 length equals 12 residues. The V end was cut by 4 bases, the J end by 2 bases, with 5 bases between. In germline, CDR1 is SGHTA, CDR2 FQGNSA. In this sample, this clonotype turned up many times. As yet, its antigen is unknown. Using its own MiXCR run on the 5' RACE reads, TCRdb lists one record per CDR3 protein. This table holds 120,000 to 150,000 distinct CDR3 sequences, under 4.5% found once. This TCR was recovered from a man between 18 and 35 years old in good health. The gene calls are TRBV7-2 and TRBJ2-5, with D unresolved. Sequenced sample: memory T cells sorted from blood. In DNA form, the CDR3 reads TGTGCCAGCAGCTCTGTACAAGAGACCCAGTACTTC. Protein product: CASSSVQETQYF.